The 29 T cell receptor beta chains listed next were all sequenced from one sample in a study of T-cell memory formation after mild COVID-19. TCRdb reprocessed the 5' RACE reads with MiXCR, giving one entry per CDR3 protein. The data show 500,000 to 550,000 distinct CDR3 sequences, with roughly 20% seen just once and approximately 13% held by the top ten. The sequenced sample was PBMCs or a T cell subset sorted from them (not recorded which). The receptors derive from an adult woman who had mild COVID-19 (a few samples of this study predate the infection). Cell type and time point are not known.

This clonotype was recorded a few times. J is TRBJ2-7 and V is TRBV18, with D unclear. This CDR3 contains 14 residues. Germline assignment: CDR1 KGHSH and CDR2 LQKENI. V was cut by 0 bases and J by 2 bases, with 8 bases left in between. In DNA form, the CDR3 reads TGTGCCAGCTCACCACCGCGCTTCCCCTACGAGCAGTACTTC. As protein: CASSPPRFPYEQYF.

This clonotype was detected a few times. The chain has TRBV5-1 and TRBJ2-2; D may correspond to TRBD1 or TRBD2 (6 bases each). V lost 2 bases and J 5 bases, leaving 13 bases between the germline ends. CDR3 size: 15 residues. Germline V gene lookup returns CDR1 SGHRS and CDR2 YFSETQ. This CDR3 reads CASSFQGGGTGELFF. The CDR3 bases are TGCGCCAGCAGCTTCCAAGGAGGGGGAACCGGGGAGCTGTTTTTT. Variable domain in full (rest from reference TRBV5-1 and TRBJ2-2): KAGVTQTPRYLIKTRGQQVTLSCSPISGHRSVSWYQQTPGQGLQFLFEYFSETQRNKGNFPGRFSGRQFSNSRSEMNVSTLELGDSALYLCASSFQGGGTGELFFGEGSRLTVL.

The V call is TRBV6-5, the J call TRBJ1-6, with D possibly matching TRBD1 (6 bases). Between the trimmed V and J ends, which lost 5 bases and 7 bases, there was a span of 24 bases. This CDR3 spans 18 amino acids. CDR1 is MNHEY and CDR2 is SVGAGI in the germline V gene. CDR3 amino acids: CASSLHPQTTGTNSPLHF. The CDR3 DNA reads TGTGCCAGCAGTCTACACCCACAAACCACAGGGACGAATTCACCCCTCCACTTT.

The chain uses TRBV14 and TRBJ2-7; 9 nucleotides match TRBD1. With 4 bases clipped from V and 3 bases from J, the junction kept 10 bases outside the gene matches. This CDR3 comprises 16 residues. Germline V lookup: CDR1 SGHDN, CDR2 FVKESK. As DNA, the CDR3 is TGTGCCAGCAGCCTTCCCGGGACAGGGAGGGTCTACGAGCAGTACTTC. Residues: CASSLPGTGRVYEQYF.

This chain connects TRBV5-1 to TRBJ1-2, with TRBD1 as a possible D gene (5 bases). The V and J ends lost 4 bases and 3 bases respectively, with 22 bases between them. Per germline, CDR1 SGHRS and CDR2 YFSETQ. The CDR3 totals 17 residues. The CDR3 loop reads CASSPRDLEIWDYGYTF. The DNA for the CDR3 is TGCGCCAGCAGCCCAAGGGACCTCGAGATATGGGACTATGGCTACACCTTC.

The rearrangement uses TRBV6-6 and TRBJ1-3; the D is unclear. V was shortened by 6 bases and J by 0 bases, with 15 bases between the two germline ends. Germline V gene data show CDR1 as MNHNY and CDR2 as SVGAGI (reference sequence). The CDR3 loop spans 16 amino acids. CDR3 protein: CASSEPTSNSGNTIYF. CDR3 nucleotide sequence: TGTGCCAGCAGCGAACCGACTTCGAACTCTGGAAACACCATATATTTT.

In its sample, this clonotype was seen many times. The V call is TRBV3-1, the J call TRBJ2-2; D not resolved. Trimming took off 4 bases at V and 6 bases at J, with 12 bases between the two ends. The CDR3 runs 14 residues. The germline V gene encodes CDR1 LGHDT and CDR2 YNNKEL (reference sequence). CDR3 amino acids: CASSRTTGAGELFF. The DNA of the CDR3 is TGTGCCAGCAGCCGTACCACTGGTGCCGGGGAGCTGTTTTTT.

The chain combines TRBV9 with TRBJ2-5, with D tentatively TRBD2 (7 bases). Deletions cut 4 bases from V and 5 bases from J, with 21 bases between. Germline values: CDR1 SGDLS, CDR2 YYNGEE. The CDR3 spans 16 residues. The CDR3 here is CASSRGGLALSETQYF. CDR3 in DNA: TGTGCCAGCAGCAGGGGGGGTCTAGCGCTATCGGAGACCCAGTACTTC.

J is TRBJ2-7 and V is TRBV30; D ambiguous. Deletions cut 3 bases from V and 6 bases from J, with 15 bases between. The CDR3 has 13 amino acids. Per germline, CDR1 GTSNPN and CDR2 SVGIG (reference sequence). The CDR3 DNA reads as TGTGCCTGGAGCCCAAGGGTAGGGATCGAGCAGTACTTC. Its protein is CAWSPRVGIEQYF.

This clonotype was counted a few times. The rearrangement joins TRBV7-2 to TRBJ2-3; tentative D call: TRBD2 (5 bases). V dropped 5 bases and J dropped 0 bases, with 12 bases sitting between them. Germline CDR1 and CDR2: SGHTA and FQGNSA. This CDR3 comprises 15 residues. CDR3 loop: CASSPRPGSTDTQYF. CDR3 bases: TGTGCCAGCAGCCCCCGCCCGGGAAGCACAGATACGCAGTATTTT. Full variable domain (rest looked up from reference TRBV7-2 and TRBJ2-3): GAGVSQSPSNKVTEKGKDVELRCDPISGHTALYWYRQSLGQGLEFLIYFQGNSAPDKSGLPSDRFSAERTGGSVSTLTIQRTQQEDSAVYLCASSPRPGSTDTQYFGPGTRLTVL.

This clonotype has only a few counts. The chain carries TRBV7-9 and TRBJ2-1; 8 positions agree with TRBD2. Germline trimming cut 1 base from V and 3 bases from J; bases unmatched to any gene: 5. CDR1 SEHNR and CDR2 FQNEAQ come from the germline V gene (reference sequence). The CDR3 extends over 16 amino acids. CDR3: CASSLEGSGSYNEQFF. CDR3 DNA: TGTGCCAGCAGCTTAGAAGGCAGCGGGAGCTACAATGAGCAGTTCTTC.

This clonotype was recorded a few times. This sequence joins TRBV6-6 and TRBJ1-2; 9 bases agree with TRBD1. Germline lookup yields CDR1 MNHNY and CDR2 SVGAGI (reference sequence). The V gene end was trimmed by 6 bases and the J gene end by 6 bases; junction bases not matched to a gene: 8. CDR3 length: 14 amino acids. In DNA form, the CDR3 reads TGTGCCAGCAGGGATACCGGGACAGGGAATGGCTACACCTTC. It specifies CASRDTGTGNGYTF.

The V and J genes are TRBV3-1 and TRBJ1-5; D not certain. CDR3 length: 13 residues. CDR1 LGHDT and CDR2 YNNKEL come from the germline V gene (reference sequence). V was trimmed by 0 bases and J by 6 bases, leaving 6 bases between them. In DNA form, the CDR3 reads TGTGCCAGCAGCCAAGAAGAAAGTCAGCCCCAGCATTTT. It encodes CASSQEESQPQHF.

The chain has TRBV30 and TRBJ2-1; 9 nucleotides match TRBD1. CDR1 and CDR2 (germline): GTSNPN, SVGIG (reference sequence). The CDR3 has 16 amino acids. Trimming removed 5 bases from V and 8 bases from J; junction bases left unmatched: 16. Written as DNA, the CDR3 is TGTGCCTGGGGGTCTCCCGGGACAGGGAGGAGGTATGAGCAGTTCTTC. Translating gives CAWGSPGTGRRYEQFF.

This clonotype was recorded many times. The chain has TRBV12-3 or TRBV12-4 and TRBJ2-5; 9 positions match TRBD1. The CDR3 has 17 residues. J was trimmed by 1 base and V by 3 bases; bases with no gene match: 9. The CDR3 DNA follows: TGTGCCAGCAGTTTGGGCCGACAGGGGGGAGTCCAAGAGACCCAGTACTTC. Protein: CASSLGRQGGVQETQYF.

This clonotype was seen a few times. The chain joins TRBV5-4 to TRBJ2-2, with 7 positions matching TRBD2. Trimming at V came to 1 base and at J to 6 bases, leaving 0 bases not matched to a gene. The CDR3 runs to 13 residues. CDR1 is SGHNT and CDR2 is YYREEE in the germline V gene (reference sequence). This CDR3 is CASSLLAAGELFF. The CDR3 coding sequence is TGTGCCAGCAGCTTGCTAGCGGCCGGGGAGCTGTTTTTT. Looking up the rest from reference TRBV5-4 and TRBJ2-2 gives the full variable domain: ETGVTQSPTHLIKTRGQQVTLRCSSQSGHNTVSWYQQALGQGPQFIFQYYREEENGRGNFPPRFSGLQFPNYSSELNVNALELDDSALYLCASSLLAAGELFFGEGSRLTVL.

This clonotype appeared many times. The CDR3 reads CASSPPGKRYNEQFF. CDR3 DNA: TGTGCCAGCAGTCCCCCAGGAAAACGCTACAATGAGCAGTTCTTC. V gene TRBV12-3 or TRBV12-4 combines with J gene TRBJ2-1; D not certain. V gave up 5 bases and J gave up 3 bases, with 14 bases separating them. The CDR3 is 15 residues long.

This chain links TRBV5-1 with TRBJ2-2; tentative D call: TRBD1 (6 bases). V shed 0 bases and J shed 5 bases, with 17 bases lying between them. The CDR3 runs to 17 residues. CDR1 is SGHRS and CDR2 is YFSETQ in the germline V gene. The CDR3 DNA reads as TGCGCCAGCAGCTTGGTAGGACAGATGGTTGAAACCGGGGAGCTGTTTTTT. Translating gives CASSLVGQMVETGELFF. The full variable domain, completed using reference TRBV5-1 and TRBJ2-2, is KAGVTQTPRYLIKTRGQQVTLSCSPISGHRSVSWYQQTPGQGLQFLFEYFSETQRNKGNFPGRFSGRQFSNSRSEMNVSTLELGDSALYLCASSLVGQMVETGELFFGEGSRLTVL.

J is TRBJ2-5 and V is TRBV24-1; TRBD2 might be the D (5 bases). Trimming pared 4 bases from V and 5 bases from J, leaving 16 bases between. The CDR3 consists of 15 residues. CDR1 and CDR2 from the germline V gene are KGHDR and SFDVKD. CDR3 sequence (DNA): TGTGCCACCAGTGAGCGGCCCGGGATGGCGGAGACCCAGTACTTC. This codes for CATSERPGMAETQYF.

CDR3 nucleotide sequence: TGTGCCTGGAGTGGGGGTGGGACAGCCTACGAGCAGTACTTC. Its protein product is CAWSGGGTAYEQYF. The gene calls are TRBV30 and TRBJ2-7, with 7 bases identical to TRBD1. There are 14 residues in the CDR3. The trim removed 1 base at V and 2 bases at J, leaving 5 bases unmatched. The V gene's germline CDR1 is GTSNPN and CDR2 SVGIG (reference sequence). The full variable domain, rest sourced from reference TRBV30 and TRBJ2-7, is SQTIHQWPATLVQPVGSPLSLECTVEGTSNPNLYWYRQAAGRGLQLLFYSVGIGQISSEVPQNLSASRPQDRQFILSSKKLLLSDSGFYLCAWSGGGTAYEQYFGPGTRLTVT.

The chain uses TRBV29-1 and TRBJ2-7, with D maybe TRBD2 (6 bases). V gave up 7 bases and J gave up 5 bases, with 18 bases separating them. The CDR3 extends over 13 amino acids. Germline CDR1 and CDR2: SQVTM and ANQGSEA. The chain's CDR3 is CSAREDTKDEQYF. The CDR3 DNA follows: TGCAGCGCGAGGGAGGACACTAAAGACGAGCAGTACTTC.

V gene TRBV11-3 combines with J gene TRBJ2-3; 8 positions agree with TRBD2. J gave up 0 bases and V 5 bases, and 7 bases lay outside the gene matches. Germline V gene data show CDR1 as SGHNT and CDR2 as YENEEA. There are 16 residues in the CDR3. CDR3: CASSVTSGRSTDTQYF. Here the CDR3 DNA reads TGTGCCAGCAGCGTCACTAGCGGCCGAAGCACAGATACGCAGTATTTT.

J is TRBJ2-1 and V is TRBV6-1; TRBD2 agrees at 13 bases. The V gene's germline CDR1 is MNHNS and CDR2 SASEGT. The CDR3 sequence is 18 residues long. V lost 5 bases to trimming and J lost 6 bases; unmatched junction nucleotides: 13. The CDR3 DNA is TGTGCCAGCAGTAAACCGGGACTAGCGGGGACCCCAGGCAATGAGCAGTTCTTC. It is translated as CASSKPGLAGTPGNEQFF.

The count of this clonotype is one. The chain links TRBV4-3 to TRBJ2-7; 9 bases line up with TRBD1. The V and J ends lost 4 bases and 6 bases, in that order; junction bases with no gene match: 10. The CDR3 totals 15 residues. The germline V gene encodes CDR1 LGHNA and CDR2 YSLEER. The CDR3 DNA sequence: TGCGCCAGCAGCCCCCGTTGGGACAGGGTCATCGAGCAGTACTTC. Translating it yields CASSPRWDRVIEQYF.

This sequence joins TRBV5-1 and TRBJ2-5; perhaps TRBD1 as D (6 bases). The CDR3 consists of 14 residues. With 3 bases removed from V and 1 base from J, the gap between germline ends came to 10 bases. Germline V gene sequence: CDR1 SGHRS, CDR2 YFSETQ. The CDR3 here is CASSSGHGQETQYF. The CDR3 DNA follows: TGCGCCAGCAGCTCGGGACACGGCCAAGAGACCCAGTACTTC.

V is TRBV5-1 and J is TRBJ2-1; D is unclear. Germline CDR1 SGHRS, CDR2 YFSETQ. This CDR3 is 14 amino acids long. Trimming removed 5 bases from V and 6 bases from J, with 15 bases in between. CDR3 DNA sequence: TGCGCCAGCAGTAACGGTATTTCTACCAATGAGCAGTTCTTC. It codes for CASSNGISTNEQFF.

Only a few counts were recorded for this clonotype. This rearrangement joins TRBV13 to TRBJ2-1, with D possibly TRBD2 on 5 matching bases. The CDR3 spans 16 residues. Germline CDR1 reads PRHDT; CDR2 reads FYEKMQ (reference sequence). V lost 5 bases to trimming and J lost 1 base, with 15 bases between them. In nucleotides, the CDR3 is TGTGCCAGCAGCCCAGAAGTGGGAGAATCCTACAATGAGCAGTTCTTC. This translates into CASSPEVGESYNEQFF.

This sequence joins TRBV9 and TRBJ2-3; 10 bases line up with TRBD2. CDR1 SGDLS and CDR2 YYNGEE come from the germline V gene. V shed 0 bases and J 5 bases; nucleotides not matched to a gene: 3. The length of the CDR3 is 15 residues. CDR3 DNA: TGTGCCAGCAGCGTAGGAGCGGGGGGGATAGATACGCAGTATTTT. Residues: CASSVGAGGIDTQYF.

This chain connects TRBV12-3 or TRBV12-4 to TRBJ2-5; 7 bases are shared with TRBD1. The CDR3 covers 15 residues. J was trimmed by 3 bases and V by 6 bases; bases with no gene match: 10. This CDR3 is CASRTLWDREETQYF. The CDR3 nucleotides are TGTGCCAGCAGGACCTTATGGGACAGAGAAGAGACCCAGTACTTC.